The 5 T cell receptor beta chains presented below share a single source sample, sequenced in a study of radiation and T cells in renal cell carcinoma. Libraries were prepared by immunoSEQ multiplex PCR; TCRdb keeps only in-frame clonotypes and omits some of them. The sample consists of some 72,000 clones, about 81% of them appearing once. Time point meaning: blood 2 weeks post-SBRT. Treatment of the sample: 15 Gy SBRT to primary tumor, nephrectomy 4 weeks later. The sample in question was blood, obtained from a patient whose treatment included radiotherapy and nephrectomy. These receptors all come from a man aged 55 to 70 with renal cell carcinoma.

The chain is built from TRBV28 and TRBJ1-3; unclear D gene. CDR3 length equals 17 residues. The V gene lost 7 bases and the J gene lost 3 bases, with 22 bases spanning the gap. Per germline, CDR1 MDHEN and CDR2 SYDVKM. The CDR3 nucleotides are TGTGCCAGCAACTCTTTCGGGGTCCTTGGCTTTGGAAACACCATATATTTT. Its protein product is CASNSFGVLGFGNTIYF.

The gene calls are TRBV28 and TRBJ2-1; D ambiguous. V dropped 0 bases and J dropped 6 bases, with 3 bases sitting between them. Germline values: CDR1 MDHEN, CDR2 SYDVKM. The CDR3 has 12 amino acids. The CDR3 loop reads CASSLWVNEQFF. The CDR3 region has the DNA TGTGCCAGCAGTTTATGGGTCAATGAGCAGTTCTTC.

This clone was seen more than once but under ten times. The chain recombines TRBV10-2 with TRBJ2-2; D perhaps matches TRBD1 (6 bases). Germline V gene data show CDR1 as WSHSY and CDR2 as SAAADI. The CDR3 extends over 14 amino acids. V gave up 3 bases and J gave up 3 bases, with 8 bases separating them. The CDR3 here is CASSEDRYTGELFF. The CDR3 bases are TGCGCCAGCAGTGAAGACAGGTACACCGGGGAGCTGTTTTTT.

This clone was seen a few times. The genes are TRBV4-3 and TRBJ1-1; no clear D. Germline-derived CDR1 and CDR2 are LGHNA and YSLEER. Trimming cost V 0 bases and J 4 bases, with 9 bases left between them. The CDR3 consists of 14 residues. In DNA form, the CDR3 reads TGCGCCAGCAGCCAAGATAAGGCGACCACTGAAGCTTTCTTT. This encodes CASSQDKATTEAFF.

The chain is built from TRBV6-5 and TRBJ2-5; 8 nucleotides agree with TRBD2. Germline lookup yields CDR1 MNHEY and CDR2 SVGAGI. With V trimmed by 10 bases and J by 2 bases, 12 bases remained unmatched. The CDR3 length is 15 residues. The CDR3 region has the DNA TGTGCCACTCTGGCCCGGCGGGGGGTTCAAGAGACCCAGTACTTC. This sequence encodes CATLARRGVQETQYF.